Reported below is one T cell receptor beta chain. TCRdb reprocessed the 5' RACE reads and keeps a single row for each CDR3 protein, giving no DNA. This sample lists approximately 200,000 distinct CDR3 sequences; its ten largest clones have around 1.5%. This CDR3 has 14 amino acids. Germline assignment: CDR1 SEHNR and CDR2 FQNEAQ (reference sequence). The record originates from a study of monozygotic twins with inflammatory bowel disease. Sequencing was performed on blood. V gene TRBV7-9 combines with J gene TRBJ1-2; TCRdb gives TRBD1 as the D gene, but with no DNA this cannot be confirmed. The TCR comes from a human donor with ulcerative colitis or Crohn's disease, or a healthy co-twin of an affected twin (not recorded which). CDR3: CASSLEQGAHGYTF.